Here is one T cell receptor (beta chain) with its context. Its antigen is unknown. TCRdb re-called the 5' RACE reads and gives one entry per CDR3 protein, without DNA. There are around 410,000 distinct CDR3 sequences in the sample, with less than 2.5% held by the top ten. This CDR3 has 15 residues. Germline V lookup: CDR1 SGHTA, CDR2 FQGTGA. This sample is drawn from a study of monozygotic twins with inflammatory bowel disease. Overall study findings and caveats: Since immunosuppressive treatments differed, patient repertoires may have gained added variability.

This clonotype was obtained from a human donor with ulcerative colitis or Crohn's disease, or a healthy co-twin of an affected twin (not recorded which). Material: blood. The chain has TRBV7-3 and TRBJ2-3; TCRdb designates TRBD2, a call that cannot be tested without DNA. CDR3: CASSMTSGRGDTQYF.